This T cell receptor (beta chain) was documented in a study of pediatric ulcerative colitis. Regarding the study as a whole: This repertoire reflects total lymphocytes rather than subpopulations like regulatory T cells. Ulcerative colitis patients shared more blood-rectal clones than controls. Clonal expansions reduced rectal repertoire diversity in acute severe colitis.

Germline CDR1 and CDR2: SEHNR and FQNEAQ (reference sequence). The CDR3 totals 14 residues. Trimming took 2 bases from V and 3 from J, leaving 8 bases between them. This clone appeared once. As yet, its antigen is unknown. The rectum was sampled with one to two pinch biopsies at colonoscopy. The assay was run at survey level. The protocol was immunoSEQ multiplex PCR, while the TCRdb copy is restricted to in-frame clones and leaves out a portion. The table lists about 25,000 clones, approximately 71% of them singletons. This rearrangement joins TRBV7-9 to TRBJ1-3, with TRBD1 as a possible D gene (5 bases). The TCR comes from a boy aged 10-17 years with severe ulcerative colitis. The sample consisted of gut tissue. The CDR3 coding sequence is TGTGCCAGCAGCTTACCAGACAGTGGAAACACCATATATTTT. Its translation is CASSLPDSGNTIYF.